Below, 14 T cell receptor beta chains from the same sample are listed, as sequenced in a study of pediatric ulcerative colitis. Assay: immunoSEQ multiplex PCR; the TCRdb copy retains only in-frame clones and omits some. The data hold about 64,000 clones, with about 86% observed a single time. Sequenced sample: blood. All receptors derive from a boy between 10 and 17 years old with severe ulcerative colitis.

The V call is TRBV6-6, the J call TRBJ2-1, with no clear D. V gave up 6 bases and J gave up 5 bases, with 5 bases separating them. This CDR3 has 11 residues. From germline, CDR1 is MNHNY and CDR2 SVGAGI (reference sequence). CDR3: CASSLHNEQFF. The CDR3 DNA follows: TGTGCCAGCAGCCTACACAATGAGCAGTTCTTC.

V usage is TRBV4-2 and J usage is TRBJ2-1; D may be TRBD2 (5 bases). Trimming pared 6 bases from V and 7 bases from J, leaving 13 bases between. The CDR3 is 13 residues long. Germline CDR1 LGHNA, CDR2 YNFKEQ. The chain's CDR3 is CASSQEEFNEQFF. CDR3 sequence (DNA): TGTGCCAGCAGTCAGGAGGAGTTTAATGAGCAGTTCTTC.

The rearrangement links TRBV6-5 to TRBJ2-7; D ambiguous. Germline CDR1 is MNHEY and CDR2 is SVGAGI. This CDR3 region has 12 residues. V dropped 10 bases and J dropped 2 bases, with 12 bases sitting between them. CDR3 amino acids: CATASMTYEQYF. CDR3 in DNA: TGTGCCACTGCGAGTATGACCTACGAGCAGTACTTC.

The chain has TRBV23-1 and TRBJ1-1; D not certain. TRBV23-1 is annotated as an ORF whose role is uncertain. The CDR3 consists of 16 residues. V was trimmed by 6 bases and J by 0 bases, leaving 17 bases between them. The DNA for the CDR3 is TGCGCCAGCAGCCGCCCAACTCACGGGATGAACACTGAAGCTTTCTTT. Translating it yields CASSRPTHGMNTEAFF.

V is TRBV7-9 and J is TRBJ1-4; D gene ambiguous. This CDR3 comprises 13 residues. CDR1 is SEHNR, CDR2 FQNEAQ, per germline (reference sequence). Trimming took 6 bases from V and 6 from J, leaving 11 bases between them. CDR3 loop: CASSRSLDEKLFF. The CDR3 DNA sequence: TGTGCCAGCAGTCGCTCCTTGGATGAAAAACTGTTTTTT.

CDR3 residues: CAGTSGRRSTDTQYF. CDR3 DNA: TGTGCCGGGACCTCCGGGCGGAGAAGCACAGATACGCAGTATTTT. V and J are TRBV6-1 and TRBJ2-3; the D gene could be TRBD1 or TRBD2 (5 bases each). Between the trimmed V and J ends, which lost 11 bases and 0 bases, there was a span of 18 bases. CDR3 length equals 15 residues. Per the germline V gene, CDR1 is MNHNS and CDR2 is SASEGT.

The rearrangement links TRBV29-1 to TRBJ1-5; TRBD1 is a possible D gene (5 bases). The CDR3 has 12 residues. Between the trimmed V and J ends, which lost 5 bases and 2 bases, there was a span of 7 bases. Germline lookup yields CDR1 SQVTM and CDR2 ANQGSEA. The CDR3 nucleotides are TGCAGCGTTCAAGGGGGCAATCAGCCCCAGCATTTT. The encoded protein is CSVQGGNQPQHF. The full variable domain, in which reference TRBV29-1 and TRBJ1-5 provide the parts outside the CDR3, is SAVISQKPSRDICQRGTSLTIQCQVDSQVTMMFWYRQQPGQSLTLIATANQGSEATYESGFVIDKFPISRPNLTFSTLTVSNMSPEDSSIYLCSVQGGNQPQHFGDGTRLSIL.

The chain couples TRBV19 to TRBJ1-1; no reliable D call. This CDR3 region has 13 residues. Germline V gene sequence: CDR1 LNHDA, CDR2 SQIVND (reference sequence). Trimming took off 3 bases at V and 4 bases at J, with 9 bases between the two ends. As DNA, the CDR3 is TGTGCCAGTAGTATCACGGCGGGCACTGAAGCTTTCTTT. This gives the protein CASSITAGTEAFF.

The CDR3 here is CASSLETGGTDTQYF. CDR3 bases: TGCGCCAGCAGCCTTGAGACAGGGGGCACAGATACGCAGTATTTT. The chain employs TRBV4-3 and TRBJ2-3; 8 nucleotides align to TRBD1. The CDR3 is made up of 15 amino acids. Trimming removed 4 bases from V and 1 base from J; junction bases left unmatched: 4. CDR1 and CDR2 (germline): LGHNA, YSLEER.

This chain links TRBV6-1 with TRBJ1-1; 10 nucleotides match TRBD1. V gave up 6 bases and J gave up 7 bases; unmatched junction bases: 5. Germline loops: CDR1 MNHNS, CDR2 SASEGT. This CDR3 spans 13 amino acids. The CDR3 nucleotides read TGTGCCAGCAGCCGGGACAGGGGCTTTGAAGCTTTCTTT. Encoded protein: CASSRDRGFEAFF.

This clone was counted between two and nine times. The V call is TRBV30, the J call TRBJ1-1; no clear D gene. In germline, CDR1 is GTSNPN, CDR2 SVGIG (reference sequence). This CDR3 contains 11 residues. Deletions cut 4 bases from V and 0 bases from J, with 3 bases between. In DNA, the CDR3 is TGTGCCTGGACAGTGAACACTGAAGCTTTCTTT. Amino acids: CAWTVNTEAFF.

Points on this clone: A read error may account for a junction end that differs from germline. The same CDR3 can be traced to other DNA sequences in this sample. V usage is TRBV18 and J usage is TRBJ1-2; D uncertain. Looked up from germline, CDR1 is KGHSH and CDR2 is LQKENI. The CDR3 sequence is 14 residues long. CDR3 bases: TGTGCCAGCTCACCAGCCAGCACTAACTATGGCTACACTTTC. Protein sequence: CASSPASTNYGYTF.

This rearrangement joins TRBV13 to TRBJ1-3; D gene ambiguous. The CDR3 consists of 12 residues. CDR1 is PRHDT, CDR2 FYEKMQ, per germline (reference sequence). V lost 7 bases, J lost 4 bases, and 8 bases lay in between. The CDR3 DNA is TGTGCCAGCACATCTACCGGAAACACCATATATTTT. Amino acids: CASTSTGNTIYF.

The rearrangement joins TRBV19 to TRBJ2-1; D not certain. Per germline, CDR1 LNHDA and CDR2 SQIVND (reference sequence). The V end lost 1 base, the J end lost 8 bases, and 9 bases lay between the germline ends. CDR3 length: 13 amino acids. The CDR3 loop is CASSIVGTHEQFF. CDR3 nucleotides: TGTGCCAGTAGTATAGTAGGTACGCATGAGCAGTTCTTC.